These 19 T cell receptor beta chains were all obtained from the same sample, sequenced in a study of T cell changes during pregnancy in multiple sclerosis. This table comes from immunoSEQ multiplex PCR, and its TCRdb copy is limited to in-frame clones, with some not included. This table holds approximately 89,000 clones, around 93% found once. The sample was peripheral blood, taken in the third trimester of pregnancy. The origin of the receptors is a female donor with multiple sclerosis, enrolled in a pregnancy study.

The CDR3 here is CSATLANEQFF. CDR3 DNA sequence: TGCAGTGCTACACTAGCAAATGAGCAGTTCTTC. The genes are TRBV20-1 and TRBJ2-1; possible D gene TRBD2, 6 bases. Germline lookup yields CDR1 DFQATT and CDR2 SNEGSKA (reference sequence). Trimming shortened V by 4 bases and J by 7 bases, and 8 bases separated the two germline ends. The CDR3 extends over 11 amino acids.

This clone was observed a single time. The chain links TRBV5-1 to TRBJ2-1, with TRBD2 identical over 8 bases. From germline, CDR1 is SGHRS and CDR2 YFSETQ. Trimming removed 4 bases from V and 3 bases from J; junction bases left unmatched: 9. The CDR3 has 16 residues. The DNA for the CDR3 is TGCGCCAGCAGCCCGCCGGGGGCGGGGGGCTACAATGAGCAGTTCTTC. It translates to CASSPPGAGGYNEQFF.

The chain uses TRBV15 and TRBJ2-3; possibly TRBD1 for D (6 bases). This CDR3 has 15 residues. Germline V gene data show CDR1 as LNHNV and CDR2 as YYDKDF (reference sequence). Trimming stripped 3 bases from V and 2 bases from J, with 12 bases between. The CDR3 coding sequence is TGTGCCACCAGCAGGCCTCAGGGGAACACAGATACGCAGTATTTT. As protein: CATSRPQGNTDTQYF.

The chain carries TRBV29-1 and TRBJ1-2; D unclear. The V gene lost 6 bases and the J gene lost 1 base, with 21 bases spanning the gap. This CDR3 has 16 residues. CDR1 and CDR2 from the germline V gene are SQVTM and ANQGSEA. The CDR3 DNA sequence: TGCAGCGTGGACCACAGCCGGGAGGGATATAACTATGGCTACACCTTC. It is translated as CSVDHSREGYNYGYTF.

This chain joins TRBV6-5 and TRBJ1-1; no clear D gene. The CDR3 has 12 residues. Germline values: CDR1 MNHEY, CDR2 SVGAGI. V gave up 3 bases and J gave up 1 base, with 3 bases separating them. CDR3 coding DNA: TGTGCCAGCAGTTATAAGAACACTGAAGCTTTCTTT. It yields the protein CASSYKNTEAFF.

V and J are TRBV7-9 and TRBJ2-2; D gene unclear. The germline V gene has CDR1 SEHNR and CDR2 FQNEAQ (reference sequence). Trimming took off 4 bases at V and 4 bases at J, with 10 bases between the two ends. The CDR3 consists of 14 residues. DNA of the CDR3: TGTGCCAGCAGCTCTGGAGTCCCCACCGGGGAGCTGTTTTTT. Its protein product is CASSSGVPTGELFF.

This chain links TRBV19 with TRBJ1-6; D remains ambiguous. The length of the CDR3 is 15 residues. Trimming removed 5 bases at V and 7 bases at J, with 15 bases between. The germline gives CDR1 LNHDA, CDR2 SQIVND (reference sequence). Written as DNA, the CDR3 is TGTGCCAGTAGTGCAGACTCACTGATGAATTCACCCCTCCACTTT. Its protein product is CASSADSLMNSPLHF.

This clone has just one count. The V and J genes are TRBV19 and TRBJ1-1; D may be TRBD1 (5 bases). The CDR3 covers 17 residues. Trimming pared 2 bases from V and 4 bases from J, leaving 20 bases between. Germline assignment: CDR1 LNHDA and CDR2 SQIVND (reference sequence). In DNA form, the CDR3 reads TGTGCCAGTAGTATACGGGTTTGGGGCAGGGAGGGCACTGAAGCTTTCTTT. Its protein is CASSIRVWGREGTEAFF.

The J gene is TRBJ1-1, the V gene TRBV30; the D gene is possibly TRBD1 (6 bases). In germline, CDR1 is GTSNPN, CDR2 SVGIG (reference sequence). This CDR3 has 15 amino acids. Deletions cut 7 bases from V and 0 bases from J, with 18 bases between. CDR3 amino acids: CASARDTQLNTEAFF. CDR3 coding DNA: TGTGCCTCAGCCCGGGACACACAGCTGAACACTGAAGCTTTCTTT.

J is TRBJ2-1 and V is TRBV29-1; tentative D call: TRBD2 (7 bases). The ends were cut back, 5 bases at V and 6 bases at J, with 14 bases in the middle. CDR3 length: 13 residues. Germline V CDR1 and CDR2: SQVTM, ANQGSEA. The CDR3 is CSVRRGGRNEQFF. The DNA for the CDR3 is TGCAGCGTTCGGAGGGGGGGACGCAATGAGCAGTTCTTC.

Here the CDR3 DNA reads TGCGCCAGCAGCCAAGTGCGGGGGCGATTAAACTATGGCTACACCTTC. It yields the protein CASSQVRGRLNYGYTF. The J gene is TRBJ1-2, the V gene TRBV4-1, with TRBD1 as a possible D gene (6 bases). Per germline, CDR1 MGHRA and CDR2 YSYEKL. V was clipped by 1 base and J by 2 bases, with 14 bases between them. This CDR3 has 16 amino acids.

The rearrangement links TRBV19 to TRBJ2-6; 8 bases map to TRBD1. CDR1 LNHDA and CDR2 SQIVND come from the germline V gene (reference sequence). The CDR3 length is 17 residues. The V and J ends lost 4 bases and 2 bases, in that order; junction bases with no gene match: 7. The CDR3 DNA reads TGTGCCAGTAGTAGAGACAGGGGTAGTACTGGGGCCAACGTCCTGACTTTC. It encodes CASSRDRGSTGANVLTF.

This clone was picked up one time. The chain carries TRBV18 and TRBJ2-5; 9 bases are a match to TRBD1. The CDR3 runs 16 residues. Germline V CDR1 and CDR2: KGHSH, LQKENI. With 6 bases clipped from V and 4 bases from J, the junction kept 12 bases outside the gene matches. CDR3: CASSPLTGGETETQYF. In DNA, the CDR3 is TGTGCCAGCTCCCCCTTGACAGGGGGGGAGACAGAGACCCAGTACTTC.

This chain joins TRBV6-5 and TRBJ2-4; maybe TRBD1 (6 bases). The CDR3 has 15 residues. Germline CDR1 MNHEY, CDR2 SVGAGI. V lost 5 bases, J lost 0 bases, and 11 bases lay in between. The CDR3 bases are TGTGCCAGCAGTGGGGGCAGGGTAGCCAAAAACATTCAGTACTTC. Amino acid sequence: CASSGGRVAKNIQYF.

The chain recombines TRBV7-9 with TRBJ2-2, with TRBD1 matching 9 bases. This CDR3 has 15 amino acids. The ends lost 6 bases at V and 2 bases at J; junction bases unmatched: 4. Germline CDR1 reads SEHNR; CDR2 reads FQNEAQ (reference sequence). CDR3 residues: CASRPQGANTGELFF. The DNA for the CDR3 is TGTGCCAGCAGGCCACAGGGGGCTAACACCGGGGAGCTGTTTTTT.

This clone was observed a handful of times. The chain couples TRBV6-1 to TRBJ1-1; TRBD1 agrees at 7 bases. Germline V CDR1 and CDR2: MNHNS, SASEGT. The CDR3 contains 14 residues. V dropped 8 bases and J dropped 4; count of bases not matched to a gene: 10. CDR3 in amino acids: CASGDDRDSTEAFF. The DNA for the CDR3 is TGTGCCAGCGGAGACGACCGGGACAGCACTGAAGCTTTCTTT.

The rearrangement links TRBV7-6 to TRBJ1-1; unclear D gene. Germline lookup yields CDR1 SGHVS and CDR2 FNYEAQ. V was cut by 2 bases and J by 3 bases, with 13 bases left in between. The CDR3 extends over 15 amino acids. The CDR3 DNA follows: TGTGCCAGCAGCTTAATCCAGGAGGGTCACACTGAAGCTTTCTTT. Protein product: CASSLIQEGHTEAFF.

The rearrangement uses TRBV30 and TRBJ1-2; maybe TRBD1 (6 bases). The CDR3 runs 12 residues. Trimming removed 7 bases from V and 4 bases from J, with 13 bases in between. The germline V gene encodes CDR1 GTSNPN and CDR2 SVGIG (reference sequence). In nucleotides, the CDR3 is TGTGCCTTCAACAGGGCTGCCTATGGCTACACCTTC. Translated, it gives CAFNRAAYGYTF.

The V call is TRBV6-4, the J call TRBJ2-3, with D possibly being TRBD1 (6 bases). Trimming took off 5 bases at V and 6 bases at J, with 12 bases between the two ends. The CDR3 spans 13 residues. Germline V CDR1 and CDR2: MRHNA, SNTAGT. CDR3 nucleotides: TGTGCCAGCAGTCGGGACACACCCGATACGCAGTATTTT. Amino acid sequence: CASSRDTPDTQYF.